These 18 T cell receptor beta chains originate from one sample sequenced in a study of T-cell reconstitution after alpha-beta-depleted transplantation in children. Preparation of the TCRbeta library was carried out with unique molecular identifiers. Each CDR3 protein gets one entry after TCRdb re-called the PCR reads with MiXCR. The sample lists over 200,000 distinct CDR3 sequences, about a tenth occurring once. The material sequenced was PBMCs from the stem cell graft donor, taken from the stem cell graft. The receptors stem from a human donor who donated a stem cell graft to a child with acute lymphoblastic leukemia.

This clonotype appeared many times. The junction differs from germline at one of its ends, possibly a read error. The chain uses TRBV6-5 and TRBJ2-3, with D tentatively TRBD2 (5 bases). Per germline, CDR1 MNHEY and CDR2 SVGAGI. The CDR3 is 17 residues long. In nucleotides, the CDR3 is TGTGCCAGCAGTTACTTTCGGAGGAAACTTAACACAGATGCGCAGTATTTT. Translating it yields CASSYFRRKLNTDAQYF.

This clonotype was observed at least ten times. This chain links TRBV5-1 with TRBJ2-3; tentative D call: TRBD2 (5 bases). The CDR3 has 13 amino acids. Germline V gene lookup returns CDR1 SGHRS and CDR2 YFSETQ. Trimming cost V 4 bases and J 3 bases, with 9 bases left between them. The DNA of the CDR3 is TGCGCCAGCAGCAAAACTAGAACAGATACGCAGTATTTT. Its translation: CASSKTRTDTQYF.

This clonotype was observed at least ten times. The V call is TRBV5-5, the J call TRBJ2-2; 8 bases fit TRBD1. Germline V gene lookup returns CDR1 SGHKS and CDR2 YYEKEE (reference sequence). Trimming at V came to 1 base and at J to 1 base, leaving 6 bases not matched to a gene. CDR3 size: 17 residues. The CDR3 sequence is CASSLRGQAWNTGELFF. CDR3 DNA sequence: TGTGCCAGCAGCTTGAGGGGACAGGCCTGGAACACCGGGGAGCTGTTTTTT.

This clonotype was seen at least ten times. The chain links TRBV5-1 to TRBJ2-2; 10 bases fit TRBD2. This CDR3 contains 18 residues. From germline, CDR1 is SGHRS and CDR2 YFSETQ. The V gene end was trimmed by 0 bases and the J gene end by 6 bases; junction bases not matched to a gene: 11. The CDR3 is CASSLVLAGGDTPGELFF. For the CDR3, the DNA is TGCGCCAGCAGCTTGGTGTTAGCGGGGGGCGATACCCCCGGGGAGCTGTTTTTT.

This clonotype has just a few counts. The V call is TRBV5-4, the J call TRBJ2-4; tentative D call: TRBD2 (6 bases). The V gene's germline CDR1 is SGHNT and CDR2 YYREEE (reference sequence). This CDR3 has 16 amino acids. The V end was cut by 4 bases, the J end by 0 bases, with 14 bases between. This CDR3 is CASSPGTDLAKNIQYF. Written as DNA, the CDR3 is TGTGCCAGCAGCCCAGGGACTGACCTAGCCAAAAACATTCAGTACTTC. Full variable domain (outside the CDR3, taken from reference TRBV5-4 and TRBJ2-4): ETGVTQSPTHLIKTRGQQVTLRCSSQSGHNTVSWYQQALGQGPQFIFQYYREEENGRGNFPPRFSGLQFPNYSSELNVNALELDDSALYLCASSPGTDLAKNIQYFGAGTRLSVL.

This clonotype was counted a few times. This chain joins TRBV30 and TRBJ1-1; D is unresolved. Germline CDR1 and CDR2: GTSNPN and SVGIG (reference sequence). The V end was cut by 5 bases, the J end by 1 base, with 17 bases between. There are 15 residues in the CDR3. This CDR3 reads CAWVPWVVRNTEAFF. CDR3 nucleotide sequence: TGTGCCTGGGTCCCGTGGGTTGTCAGGAACACTGAAGCTTTCTTT.

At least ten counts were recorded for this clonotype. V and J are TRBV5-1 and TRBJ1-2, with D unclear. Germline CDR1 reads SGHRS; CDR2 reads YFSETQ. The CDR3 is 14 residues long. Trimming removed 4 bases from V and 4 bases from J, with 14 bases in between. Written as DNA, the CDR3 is TGCGCCAGCAGCAGCGGCGACCGGGGCTATGGCTACACCTTC. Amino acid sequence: CASSSGDRGYGYTF. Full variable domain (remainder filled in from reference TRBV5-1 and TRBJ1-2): KAGVTQTPRYLIKTRGQQVTLSCSPISGHRSVSWYQQTPGQGLQFLFEYFSETQRNKGNFPGRFSGRQFSNSRSEMNVSTLELGDSALYLCASSSGDRGYGYTFGSGTRLTVV.

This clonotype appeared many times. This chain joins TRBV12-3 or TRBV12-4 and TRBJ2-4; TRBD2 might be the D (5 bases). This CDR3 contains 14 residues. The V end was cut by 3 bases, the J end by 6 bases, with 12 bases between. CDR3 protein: CASSLDWPTNIQYF. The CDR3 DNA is TGTGCCAGCAGTTTGGACTGGCCGACAAACATTCAGTACTTC.

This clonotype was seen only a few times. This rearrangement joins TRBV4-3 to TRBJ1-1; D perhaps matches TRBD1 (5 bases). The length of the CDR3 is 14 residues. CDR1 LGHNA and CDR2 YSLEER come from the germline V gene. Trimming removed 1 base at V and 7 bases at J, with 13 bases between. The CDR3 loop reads CASSQVEGPSEAFF. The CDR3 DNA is TGCGCCAGCAGCCAAGTGGAGGGGCCGAGTGAAGCTTTCTTT.

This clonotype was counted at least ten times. In DNA, the CDR3 is TGTGCCAGCAGCCTATCGACAGGGAATGGCTACACCTTC. Translating gives CASSLSTGNGYTF. This chain links TRBV4-2 with TRBJ1-2; 7 bases are a match to TRBD1. The V segment lost 4 bases and the J segment 6 bases; nucleotides outside the gene matches: 5. Germline V gives CDR1 LGHNA, CDR2 YNFKEQ. CDR3 length: 13 residues.

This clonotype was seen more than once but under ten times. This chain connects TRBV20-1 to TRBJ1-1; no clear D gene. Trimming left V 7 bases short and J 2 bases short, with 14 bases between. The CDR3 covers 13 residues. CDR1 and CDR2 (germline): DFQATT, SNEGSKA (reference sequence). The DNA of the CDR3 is TGCAGTGTACCCCCGGTGCGAAACACTGAAGCTTTCTTT. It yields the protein CSVPPVRNTEAFF.

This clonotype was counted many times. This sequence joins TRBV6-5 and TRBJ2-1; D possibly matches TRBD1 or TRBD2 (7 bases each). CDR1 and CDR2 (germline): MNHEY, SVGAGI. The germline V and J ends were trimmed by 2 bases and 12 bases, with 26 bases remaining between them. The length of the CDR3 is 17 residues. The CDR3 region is CASSYRPQGGPNFRQFF. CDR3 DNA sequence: TGTGCCAGCAGTTACCGACCCCAGGGGGGGCCTAATTTCCGGCAGTTCTTC.

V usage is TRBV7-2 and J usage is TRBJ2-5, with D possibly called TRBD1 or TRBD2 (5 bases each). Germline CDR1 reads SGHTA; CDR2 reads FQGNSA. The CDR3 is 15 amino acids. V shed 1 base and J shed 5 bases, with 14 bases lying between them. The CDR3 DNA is TGTGCCAGCAGCTTAGTATTCGCCGGGGCGGAGACCCAGTACTTC. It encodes CASSLVFAGAETQYF.

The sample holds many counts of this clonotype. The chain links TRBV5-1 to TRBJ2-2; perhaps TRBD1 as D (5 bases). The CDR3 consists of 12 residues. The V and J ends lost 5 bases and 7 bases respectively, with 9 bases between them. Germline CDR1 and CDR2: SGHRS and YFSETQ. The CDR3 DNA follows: TGCGCCAGCAGAAAAGACAGCGGGGAGCTGTTTTTT. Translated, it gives CASRKDSGELFF. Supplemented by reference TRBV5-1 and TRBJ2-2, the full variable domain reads KAGVTQTPRYLIKTRGQQVTLSCSPISGHRSVSWYQQTPGQGLQFLFEYFSETQRNKGNFPGRFSGRQFSNSRSEMNVSTLELGDSALYLCASRKDSGELFFGEGSRLTVL.

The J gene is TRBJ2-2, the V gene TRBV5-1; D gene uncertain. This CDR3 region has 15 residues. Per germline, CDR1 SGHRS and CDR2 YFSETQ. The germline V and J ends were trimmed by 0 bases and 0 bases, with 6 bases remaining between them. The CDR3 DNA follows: TGCGCCAGCAGCTTGGTAGATGCGAACACCGGGGAGCTGTTTTTT. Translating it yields CASSLVDANTGELFF.

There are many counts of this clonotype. The CDR3 here is CASSQLGTGELFF. CDR3 coding DNA: TGTGCCAGCAGCCAACTGGGAACCGGGGAGCTGTTTTTT. The chain is built from TRBV4-2 and TRBJ2-2; D remains unclear. The germline V and J ends were trimmed by 2 bases and 5 bases, with 6 bases remaining between them. CDR1 is LGHNA and CDR2 is YNFKEQ in the germline V gene. The CDR3 runs to 13 residues.

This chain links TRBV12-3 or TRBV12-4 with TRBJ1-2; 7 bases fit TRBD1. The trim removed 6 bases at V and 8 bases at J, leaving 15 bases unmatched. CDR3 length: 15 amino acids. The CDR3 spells CASSPTTGTVYGYTF. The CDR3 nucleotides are TGTGCCAGCAGCCCGACGACAGGGACAGTATACGGCTACACCTTC.

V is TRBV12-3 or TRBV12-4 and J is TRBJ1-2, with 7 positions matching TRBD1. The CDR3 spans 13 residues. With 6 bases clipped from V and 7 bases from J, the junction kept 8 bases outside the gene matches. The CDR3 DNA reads TGTGCCAGCAGCAGAACCAGGGGGGCTGGCTACACCTTC. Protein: CASSRTRGAGYTF.